This T cell receptor (beta chain) was observed in a study of post-analysis software for immune sequencing data. Study-wide context: Recorded disease courses covered relapsing-remitting, secondary progressive and progressive-relapsing multiple sclerosis. Some patients had no subtype annotation. Findings of the study overall: Among several TRBV segments more frequent in patients than controls were TRBV5-6, TRBV5-1 and TRBV20-1.

This clonotype was recorded once. No antigen is known for it. The ends were cut back, 1 base at V and 5 bases at J, with 18 bases in the middle. CDR1 and CDR2 (germline): LGHNA, YNFKEQ. The CDR3 has 17 residues. Sequencing libraries made from TCR beta cDNA carried unique molecular identifiers. TCRdb passed the PCR reads through MiXCR, listing each CDR3 protein once. This sample has roughly 800,000 distinct CDR3 sequences, with just over 45% found just once. Sequencing was carried out using blood. V is TRBV4-2 and J is TRBJ2-1, with a possible D match to TRBD2 (6 bases). The receptor was derived from a girl aged 10-17 years with multiple sclerosis. CDR3 loop: CASSQGGLREDHNEQFF. The CDR3 DNA sequence: TGTGCCAGCAGCCAAGGAGGTTTGAGGGAGGACCACAATGAGCAGTTCTTC.